This is a list of T cell receptor beta chains from one sample in a study of blood T cell repertoires in COVID-19. The protocol was immunoSEQ multiplex PCR, while the TCRdb copy is restricted to in-frame clones and leaves out a portion. The profile covers 150,000 to 200,000 clones, with around 83% appearing a single time and less than 6.5% taken by the ten largest. Sequenced material: peripheral blood. Source of these receptors: a woman in her fifties or sixties with COVID-19, enrolled during active disease. The CDR3 runs from the conserved cysteine through the conserved F or W. The D gene is left open where the match is weak. The size of a clone is reported for some rows only, either as once, few or many, or as a class for expanded clones.

V	J	D	size	DNA	CDR3
TRBV15	TRBJ2-3	TRBD2	-	TGTGCCACCAGCAGTGCGCTAGTTAGCGGGGCCGACACAGATACGCAGTATTTT	CATSSALVSGADTDTQYF
TRBV30	TRBJ2-7	TRBD2	-	TGTGCCTGGAGTGTAGACGAAACGCGGGAGATGGGAGTCTACGAGCAGTACTTC	CAWSVDETREMGVYEQYF
TRBV27	TRBJ2-3	TRBD2	-	TGTGCCAGCAGCTATAGCGGGGGTAGCACAGATACGCAGTATTTT	CASSYSGGSTDTQYF
TRBV20-1	TRBJ2-5	-	-	TGCAGTGCTAGGTCTCAAGAGACCCAGTACTTC	CSARSQETQYF
TRBV29-1	TRBJ1-2	TRBD1	few	TGCAGCGTTACCCGACAGGGGGCAAGGTATGGCTACACCTTC	CSVTRQGARYGYTF
TRBV6-5	TRBJ1-1	-	-	TGTGCCAGCAGGCAACAGGGGAACACTGAAGCTTTCTTT	CASRQQGNTEAFF
TRBV11-3	TRBJ2-2	-	-	TGTGCCAGCAGACCGCCAGCGCGGACCGGGGAGCTGTTTTTT	CASRPPARTGELFF
TRBV7-2	TRBJ2-5	TRBD2	-	TGTGCCAGCAGCTTAGTCCCTAGCGGGGGGGAGACCCAGTACTTC	CASSLVPSGGETQYF
TRBV6-1	TRBJ1-6	-	-	TGTGCCAGCAGTGAAAATGGACAGTTCAATTCACCCCTCCACTTT	CASSENGQFNSPLHF
TRBV19	TRBJ2-5	-	-	TGTGCCAGTAGTAAGAGCGCCCAAGAGACCCAGTACTTC	CASSKSAQETQYF
TRBV19	TRBJ1-2	-	once	TGTGCCAGTAGTACAGGGCCGGGCCGGAATGGCTACACCTTC	CASSTGPGRNGYTF
TRBV6-5	TRBJ1-2	-	-	TGTGCCAGCAGTTTTACAGGGAGTGGCTACACCTTC	CASSFTGSGYTF
TRBV3-1/TRBV3-2	TRBJ1-3	-	once	TGTGCCAGCAGCCAACCTACACCAGTCGGAGGCATATATTTT	CASSQPTPVGGIYF
TRBV5-1	TRBJ1-1	-	-	TGCGCCAGCAGCTTGACGATCGGGGGTTTGGAAAACACTGAAGCTTTCTTT	CASSLTIGGLENTEAFF
TRBV2	TRBJ2-7	TRBD2	few	TGTGCCAGCAGTCTGGGACTAGCGGGGGTCGAGCAGTACTTC	CASSLGLAGVEQYF
TRBV6-4	TRBJ2-2	-	-	TGTGCCAGCAGCGGACAGAACACCGGGGAGCTGTTTTTT	CASSGQNTGELFF
TRBV6-6	TRBJ1-4	TRBD1	-	TGTGCCAGCAGTGACCCCGGGACAGATAATGAAAAACTGTTTTTT	CASSDPGTDNEKLFF
TRBV24-1	TRBJ1-4	-	few	TGTGCCACCAGATTGGATCAAAAGAGGAAAAAACTGTTTTTT	CATRLDQKRKKLFF
TRBV24-1	TRBJ1-1	-	-	TGTGCCACCAGTGACGCAGGGAACACTGAAGCTTTCTTT	CATSDAGNTEAFF
TRBV27	TRBJ2-1	-	-	TGTGCCAGCAGTTTATACGCGTACAATGAGCAGTTCTTC	CASSLYAYNEQFF
TRBV7-3	TRBJ2-2	-	-	TGTGCCAGCAGCTTCCCGGGAGGGGAGCTGTTTTTT	CASSFPGGELFF
TRBV5-4	TRBJ2-3	TRBD1	-	TGTGCCAGCAGCGGCAAGGGGGCGGCTCAGGCAGATACGCAGTATTTT	CASSGKGAAQADTQYF